These 20 T cell receptor beta chains were sequenced from one sample in a study of blood T cell repertoires in COVID-19. The assay was immunoSEQ multiplex PCR, and TCRdb's table has in-frame clones only and misses some. This table holds approximately 200,000 clones, roughly 88% found once. Sequenced sample: peripheral blood. The receptors derive from a woman in her thirties with acute or convalescent COVID-19.

The genes are TRBV4-1 and TRBJ2-2, with 10 nucleotides matching TRBD1. Germline V gene sequence: CDR1 MGHRA, CDR2 YSYEKL. The length of the CDR3 is 16 residues. V shed 5 bases and J 8 bases; nucleotides not matched to a gene: 11. The CDR3 DNA reads TGCGCCAGCAGCTACGCCGGGACAGGGGACCCAGGGGAGCTGTTTTTT. Translated, it gives CASSYAGTGDPGELFF.

This clone was picked up a small number of times. The chain recombines TRBV4-1 with TRBJ2-2; 8 bases match TRBD1. V shed 1 base and J 7 bases; nucleotides not matched to a gene: 8. Germline V gene data show CDR1 as MGHRA and CDR2 as YSYEKL. The CDR3 is 16 residues long. The DNA of the CDR3 is TGCGCCAGCAGCCAAGGGCAGGGGGCACGGAACGGGGAGCTGTTTTTT. It encodes CASSQGQGARNGELFF.

This clone appeared once. This rearrangement joins TRBV6-1 to TRBJ2-7; 9 nucleotides agree with TRBD1. V trimming: 5 bases; J trimming: 6 bases; junction bases outside the gene matches: 11. The CDR3 loop spans 15 amino acids. CDR1 and CDR2 (germline): MNHNS, SASEGT. In DNA, the CDR3 is TGTGCCAGCAGTCATCCGGGACAGGGTAAGAGCGAGCAGTACTTC. It translates to CASSHPGQGKSEQYF.

The rearrangement joins TRBV14 to TRBJ1-2; no clear D. This CDR3 is built from 17 residues. Trimming left V 0 bases short and J 3 bases short, with 17 bases between. Germline CDR1 and CDR2: SGHDN and FVKESK. Here the CDR3 reads CASSQDEGREEYYGYTF. The CDR3 nucleotides are TGTGCCAGCAGCCAAGATGAAGGGAGGGAGGAGTACTATGGCTACACCTTC.

This clone turned up a few times. This sequence joins TRBV3-1 (or the pseudogene TRBV3-2) and TRBJ1-3; D is unresolved. Trimming pared 4 bases from V and 7 bases from J, leaving 11 bases between. The CDR3 contains 13 residues. Looked up from germline, CDR1 is LGHDT and CDR2 is YNNKEL (reference sequence). The CDR3 loop reads CASSRVSGNTIYF. CDR3 DNA: TGTGCCAGCAGCCGCGTCTCCGGGAACACCATATATTTT.

V and J are TRBV6-1 and TRBJ2-2, with D possibly matching TRBD2 (5 bases). Deletions cut 1 base from V and 7 bases from J, with 7 bases between. CDR3 size: 13 residues. Germline-derived CDR1 and CDR2 are MNHNS and SASEGT. The DNA of the CDR3 is TGTGCCAGCAGTGAAGTGAGGGTCGGGGAGCTGTTTTTT. Translation: CASSEVRVGELFF.

The chain is built from TRBV3-1 (or the pseudogene TRBV3-2) and TRBJ1-2, with TRBD1 identical over 10 bases. The CDR3 spans 13 residues. With V trimmed by 6 bases and J by 7 bases, 5 bases remained unmatched. The germline V gene encodes CDR1 LGHDT and CDR2 YNNKEL (reference sequence). Written as DNA, the CDR3 is TGTGCCAGCAGTAGACAGGGGGCGGGTGGCTACACCTTC. This translates into CASSRQGAGGYTF.

The J gene is TRBJ2-1, the V gene TRBV5-6; a weak D match, TRBD2 (6 bases). The CDR3 has 14 amino acids. The V and J ends lost 2 bases and 7 bases respectively, with 13 bases between them. CDR1 SGHDT and CDR2 YYEEEE come from the germline V gene. The CDR3 bases are TGTGCCAGCAGCTTCGAGAGCGGAGGGAATGAGCAGTTCTTC. As protein: CASSFESGGNEQFF.

The gene calls are TRBV5-1 and TRBJ2-4, with D perhaps TRBD2 (5 bases). The germline V gene has CDR1 SGHRS and CDR2 YFSETQ. The CDR3 has 14 residues. The V gene lost 4 bases and the J gene lost 8 bases, with 16 bases spanning the gap. In nucleotides, the CDR3 is TGCGCCAGCAGCCCCGGGATCTCGCGGGACATTCAGTACTTC. Encoded protein: CASSPGISRDIQYF.

The V gene is TRBV5-1, the J gene TRBJ1-1; 11 bases agree with TRBD1. The J segment lost 9 bases and the V segment lost 0 bases, leaving 4 bases of the junction unmatched. Germline V gene lookup returns CDR1 SGHRS and CDR2 YFSETQ. The CDR3 is made up of 14 amino acids. CDR3 sequence (DNA): TGCGCCAGCAGCTTGGATGGGACAGGGGGAAAAGCTTTCTTT. Translating gives CASSLDGTGGKAFF. Complete variable domain (other parts from reference TRBV5-1 and TRBJ1-1): KAGVTQTPRYLIKTRGQQVTLSCSPISGHRSVSWYQQTPGQGLQFLFEYFSETQRNKGNFPGRFSGRQFSNSRSEMNVSTLELGDSALYLCASSLDGTGGKAFFGQGTRLTVV.

The rearrangement links TRBV28 to TRBJ1-5; 7 bases agree with TRBD1. With V trimmed by 7 bases and J by 5 bases, 14 bases remained unmatched. This CDR3 comprises 16 residues. Germline values: CDR1 MDHEN, CDR2 SYDVKM. For the CDR3, the DNA is TGTGCCAGCACTTCAGGGGGTAATGAAGGGTATCAGCCCCAGCATTTT. This gives the protein CASTSGGNEGYQPQHF.

The V gene is TRBV19, the J gene TRBJ1-5, with TRBD1 matching 9 bases. This CDR3 spans 14 amino acids. Trimming took 7 bases from V and 5 from J; bases not matched to a gene: 6. Per the germline V gene, CDR1 is LNHDA and CDR2 is SQIVND (reference sequence). CDR3 DNA: TGTGCCAGTAAGGGGACAGGGCCCGATCAGCCCCAGCATTTT. Translated: CASKGTGPDQPQHF.

The V and J genes are TRBV11-2 and TRBJ1-4; maybe TRBD1 (6 bases). Trimming took 3 bases from V and 0 from J, leaving 8 bases between them. Germline CDR1 and CDR2: SGHAT and FQNNGV. There are 15 residues in the CDR3. The CDR3 is CASSLDRPTNEKLFF. DNA of the CDR3: TGTGCCAGCAGCTTGGACAGACCAACTAATGAAAAACTGTTTTTT.

The chain couples TRBV2 to TRBJ2-7, with D hard to call. In germline, CDR1 is SNHLY, CDR2 FYNNEI. The CDR3 extends over 11 amino acids. V dropped 4 bases and J dropped 5 bases, with 6 bases sitting between them. The CDR3 bases are TGTGCCAGCAGTGTACTTAACGAGCAGTACTTC. It codes for CASSVLNEQYF.

The genes are TRBV25-1 and TRBJ2-3; 8 positions match TRBD2. Germline V gene lookup returns CDR1 MGHDK and CDR2 SYGVNS. The CDR3 spans 13 residues. Germline trimming cut 4 bases from V and 6 bases from J; bases unmatched to any gene: 3. CDR3 nucleotide sequence: TGTGCCAGCAGTGGAGCGGGAGTGGATACGCAGTATTTT. Translation gives CASSGAGVDTQYF.

In this sample, this clone turned up once. The V and J genes are TRBV29-1 and TRBJ2-5; 9 positions match TRBD1. This CDR3 is built from 18 residues. Germline CDR1 and CDR2: SQVTM and ANQGSEA. Unmatched junction bases numbered 24, after V lost 6 bases and J lost 7 bases. CDR3 amino acids: CSVQPSRDRDWGGGTQYF. CDR3 coding DNA: TGCAGCGTCCAACCGTCCCGGGACAGGGATTGGGGAGGAGGGACCCAGTACTTC.

The chain uses TRBV4-2 and TRBJ2-1; possibly TRBD2 for D (5 bases). Trimming removed 1 base from V and 7 bases from J, with 17 bases in between. The CDR3 runs 16 residues. Germline CDR1 LGHNA, CDR2 YNFKEQ. Written as DNA, the CDR3 is TGTGCCAGCAGCCAAGGGGGAGCCTCCCGTCGGAATGAGCAGTTCTTC. Amino acids: CASSQGGASRRNEQFF.

The chain links TRBV9 to TRBJ1-5; weak D call: TRBD1 (6 bases). Trimming removed 4 bases at V and 5 bases at J, with 10 bases between. Germline V gene data show CDR1 as SGDLS and CDR2 as YYNGEE. CDR3 length: 13 residues. CDR3 coding DNA: TGTGCCAGCAGCTTACAGGGAGATCAGCCCCAGCATTTT. This sequence encodes CASSLQGDQPQHF.

V usage is TRBV19 and J usage is TRBJ1-5; a weak D match, TRBD1 (5 bases). CDR1 LNHDA and CDR2 SQIVND come from the germline V gene (reference sequence). The ends were cut back, 5 bases at V and 6 bases at J, with 17 bases in the middle. This CDR3 is 15 amino acids long. The CDR3 DNA follows: TGTGCCAGTAGTTCGTTAGGGGTATTGGTTCAGCCCCAGCATTTT. Amino acids: CASSSLGVLVQPQHF.

The J gene is TRBJ1-4, the V gene TRBV11-2, with D unclear. Germline V gives CDR1 SGHAT, CDR2 FQNNGV. Trimming took off 3 bases at V and 0 bases at J, with 11 bases between the two ends. The CDR3 consists of 16 residues. CDR3 coding DNA: TGTGCCAGCAGCTTGGTTTGGCCCGCAACTAATGAAAAACTGTTTTTT. Protein product: CASSLVWPATNEKLFF. Variable domain in full (rest from reference TRBV11-2 and TRBJ1-4): EAGVAQSPRYKIIEKRQSVAFWCNPISGHATLYWYQQILGQGPKLLIQFQNNGVVDDSQLPKDRFSAERLKGVDSTLKIQPAKLEDSAVYLCASSLVWPATNEKLFFGSGTQLSVL.